Presented here are 17 T cell receptor beta chains from one specimen sequenced in a study of OX40 agonist ivuxolimab in advanced cancers. Using immunoSEQ multiplex PCR, the repertoire was profiled, and TCRdb retains in-frame clones only, with some absent. Of about 9,500 clones listed, around three fifths are singletons. Sequences were derived from CD4+ or CD8+ T cells sorted from blood, sampled in a trial of the OX40 agonist ivuxolimab. These receptors originate from an adult with an advanced solid tumor such as melanoma, head and neck, liver or kidney cancer.

The chain uses TRBV4-2 and TRBJ1-1, with 8 nucleotides matching TRBD1. Trimming cost V 0 bases and J 0 bases; bases outside gene matches: 12. CDR1 LGHNA and CDR2 YNFKEQ come from the germline V gene. This CDR3 comprises 19 residues. CDR3 loop: CASSQENDRGGDMNTEAFF. The CDR3 DNA is TGTGCCAGCAGCCAAGAGAACGACAGGGGTGGTGATATGAACACTGAAGCTTTCTTT.

The genes are TRBV7-3 and TRBJ2-2, with D unresolved. V was shortened by 4 bases and J by 6 bases, with 12 bases between the two germline ends. There are 14 residues in the CDR3. The germline gives CDR1 SGHTA, CDR2 FQGTGA. The CDR3, as DNA: TGTGCCAGCAGCTCTGGCTTCAGAGCCGGGGAGCTGTTTTTT. Translation gives CASSSGFRAGELFF.

This clone appeared once. This chain joins TRBV2 and TRBJ1-1; D call uncertain. Trimming took 2 bases from V and 1 from J, leaving 8 bases between them. Germline CDR1 and CDR2: SNHLY and FYNNEI. The CDR3 extends over 14 amino acids. The CDR3 DNA sequence: TGTGCCAGCAGTGAAACGACGCGGAACACTGAAGCTTTCTTT. As protein: CASSETTRNTEAFF.

This clone is termed medium-sized. J is TRBJ1-1 and V is TRBV19; tentatively, D is TRBD1 (6 bases). V lost 5 bases, J lost 1 base, and 8 bases lay in between. The CDR3 has 13 residues. In germline, CDR1 is LNHDA, CDR2 SQIVND (reference sequence). This chain's CDR3 is CASSPTGNTEAFF. The CDR3 DNA reads TGTGCCAGTAGTCCGACAGGGAACACTGAAGCTTTCTTT.

V gene TRBV6-5 combines with J gene TRBJ2-1; D perhaps matches TRBD1 (6 bases). The germline gives CDR1 MNHEY, CDR2 SVGAGI. Between the trimmed V and J ends, which lost 7 bases and 3 bases, there was a span of 16 bases. This CDR3 spans 15 amino acids. The CDR3, as DNA: TGTGCCAGCACCCTATACCCGGACAGCTACAATGAGCAGTTCTTC. Translated, it gives CASTLYPDSYNEQFF.

In its sample, this clone ranks as medium-sized. The rearrangement joins TRBV29-1 to TRBJ2-7; D may correspond to TRBD1 or TRBD2 (6 bases each). V lost 2 bases to trimming and J lost 2 bases, with 13 bases between them. CDR1 is SQVTM, CDR2 ANQGSEA, per germline. The length of the CDR3 is 14 residues. Written as DNA, the CDR3 is TGCAGCGTTGAATTGGAGGAGGGGGCCTACGAGCAGTACTTC. Translating it yields CSVELEEGAYEQYF.

This chain links TRBV27 with TRBJ1-5; D might be TRBD1 (5 bases). The germline V and J ends were trimmed by 6 bases and 7 bases, with 16 bases remaining between them. CDR1 MNHEY and CDR2 SMNVEV come from the germline V gene (reference sequence). CDR3 length: 14 amino acids. CDR3 nucleotides: TGTGCCAGCAGATCAACTGTGGGGCACCAGCCCCAGCATTTT. Protein: CASRSTVGHQPQHF.

This chain links TRBV13 with TRBJ1-3, with a possible D match to TRBD1 (6 bases). The CDR3 is made up of 14 amino acids. Trimming removed 4 bases from V and 2 bases from J, with 9 bases in between. CDR1 and CDR2 from the germline V gene are PRHDT and FYEKMQ (reference sequence). This CDR3 is CASSSDSTGNTIYF. The CDR3 bases are TGTGCCAGCAGCTCGGACAGTACTGGAAACACCATATATTTT.

V is TRBV5-6 and J is TRBJ2-1; 7 positions match TRBD2. Trimming cost V 0 bases and J 7 bases; bases outside gene matches: 16. The CDR3 totals 18 residues. CDR1 and CDR2 (germline): SGHDT, YYEEEE. CDR3 in DNA: TGTGCCAGCAGCTTGGCCAACTGGCTAGCGGACTCAGGGAATGAGCAGTTCTTC. This sequence encodes CASSLANWLADSGNEQFF.

This chain joins TRBV15 and TRBJ2-3; no reliable D call. The CDR3 totals 13 residues. The ends were cut back, 6 bases at V and 3 bases at J, with 10 bases in the middle. Germline CDR1 and CDR2: LNHNV and YYDKDF (reference sequence). The CDR3 nucleotides are TGTGCCACCAGAGGTGGCCTTACAGATACGCAGTATTTT. Amino acids: CATRGGLTDTQYF.

The V gene is TRBV29-1, the J gene TRBJ2-5, with 10 bases identical to TRBD2. CDR1 and CDR2 from the germline V gene are SQVTM and ANQGSEA. J was trimmed by 5 bases and V by 0 bases; bases with no gene match: 9. The CDR3 contains 16 residues. CDR3 in amino acids: CSVEDLAGDWRETQYF. In DNA, the CDR3 is TGCAGCGTTGAAGATCTAGCGGGAGATTGGCGGGAGACCCAGTACTTC.

The V gene is TRBV6-1, the J gene TRBJ2-2, with TRBD2 identical over 9 bases. The CDR3 is 15 residues long. V lost 6 bases to trimming and J lost 1 base; unmatched junction nucleotides: 3. CDR1 and CDR2 (germline): MNHNS, SASEGT. The CDR3 region has the DNA TGTGCCAGCAGGCTACTAGCGGGGAACACCGGGGAGCTGTTTTTT. Amino acid sequence: CASRLLAGNTGELFF.

The chain has TRBV27 and TRBJ1-2; 7 bases align to TRBD1. Germline trimming cut 2 bases from V and 4 bases from J; bases unmatched to any gene: 1. Per the germline V gene, CDR1 is MNHEY and CDR2 is SMNVEV (reference sequence). The CDR3 extends over 13 amino acids. In DNA form, the CDR3 reads TGTGCCAGCAGTTTACGACAGGGCTATGGCTACACCTTC. Protein sequence: CASSLRQGYGYTF.

This chain joins TRBV15 and TRBJ1-6, with D tentatively TRBD1 (5 bases). Trimming pared 1 base from V and 6 bases from J, leaving 16 bases between. The CDR3 is 17 residues long. Germline V gene data show CDR1 as LNHNV and CDR2 as YYDKDF (reference sequence). CDR3 bases: TGTGCCACCAGCAGAGGCACAGGTGCCCGGGTTAATTCACCCCTCCACTTT. Protein product: CATSRGTGARVNSPLHF.

The chain combines TRBV7-6 with TRBJ2-2, with 11 bases lining up with TRBD2. Germline loops: CDR1 SGHVS, CDR2 FNYEAQ. Trimming cost V 4 bases and J 1 base; bases outside gene matches: 17. This CDR3 has 21 residues. The CDR3 region is CASSSTKPGTSGFLNTGELFF. DNA for the CDR3: TGTGCCAGCAGCTCTACGAAACCCGGGACTAGCGGTTTCCTGAACACCGGGGAGCTGTTTTTT.

This clone was picked up a small number of times. The chain is built from TRBV11-2 and TRBJ1-2; 7 bases are a match to TRBD1. The CDR3 is made up of 15 amino acids. The germline gives CDR1 SGHAT, CDR2 FQNNGV. V trimming: 4 bases; J trimming: 1 base; junction bases outside the gene matches: 6. Here the CDR3 DNA reads TGTGCCAGCAGCTACAGGGGCCCTTATAACTATGGCTACACCTTC. Translation: CASSYRGPYNYGYTF.

V usage is TRBV27 and J usage is TRBJ2-3; TRBD2 aligns across 14 bases. The length of the CDR3 is 17 residues. Germline lookup yields CDR1 MNHEY and CDR2 SMNVEV (reference sequence). With V trimmed by 1 base and J by 2 bases, 2 bases remained unmatched. CDR3 DNA: TGTGCCAGCAGTTTATTGACTAGCGGGGGGGTCACAGATACGCAGTATTTT. Residues: CASSLLTSGGVTDTQYF.